A selection of T cell receptor beta chains follows, all from one sample in a study of immune cell composition in non-small cell lung cancer. The data were produced by immunoSEQ multiplex PCR, yet TCRdb's version contains in-frame clones alone and is incomplete. The profile shows around 3,100 clones, roughly 83% of them singletons. Source material: lung tumor tissue. These receptors were taken from a human donor with non-small cell lung cancer. Both conserved end residues are part of each CDR3. D genes are given only for firm matches. Expanded clones get a size class; other rows say once, few or many, or leave the size out.

CASSSDTPNYGYTF,TGCGCCAGCAGCTCGGACACACCTAACTATGGCTACACCTTC,TRBJ1-2,-,-,TRBV5-1
CASSLVGSEQFF,TGTGCCAGCAGCTTAGTCGGGAGTGAGCAGTTCTTC,TRBJ2-1,few,-,TRBV7-9
CASSERTENLYEQYF,TGCGCCAGCAGTGAGCGGACAGAGAACCTCTACGAGCAGTACTTC,TRBJ2-7,-,-,TRBV10-1
CASSERPLPRLRSGNTEAFF,TGTGCCAGCAGTGAAAGGCCCCTTCCAAGGCTCCGTTCGGGGAACACTGAAGCTTTCTTT,TRBJ1-1,-,-,TRBV2
CAISEGQGGTGELFF,TGTGCCATCAGTGAGGGGCAGGGGGGCACCGGGGAGCTGTTTTTT,TRBJ2-2,few,-,TRBV10-3
CASSSDRISGLFF,TGTGCCAGCAGTTCGGACAGGATCTCCGGACTGTTTTTT,TRBJ1-4,-,TRBD1,TRBV2
CASSLGGQEKNIQYF,TGTGCCAGCAGCTTAGGGGGACAGGAGAAAAACATTCAGTACTTC,TRBJ2-4,-,TRBD1,TRBV7-8
CASGTSGQETQYF,TGCGCCAGCGGGACTAGCGGCCAAGAGACCCAGTACTTC,TRBJ2-5,-,TRBD2,TRBV5-1
CASSIVWTGGYEQYF,TGTGCCAGTAGTATCGTGTGGACAGGGGGCTACGAGCAGTACTTC,TRBJ2-7,-,TRBD1,TRBV19
CASSLTGDSAYGYTF,TGCGCCAGCAGCTTGACAGGGGACAGCGCCTATGGCTACACCTTC,TRBJ1-2,-,TRBD1,TRBV5-1
CASSDKGNYGYTF,TGCGCCAGCAGTGATAAGGGGAACTATGGCTACACCTTC,TRBJ1-2,-,-,TRBV10-2
CASSPFVGTLSYNEQFF,TGTGCCAGCAGCCCGTTTGTGGGGACACTTTCCTACAATGAGCAGTTCTTC,TRBJ2-1,-,-,TRBV11-2
CASGLAGDEQFF,TGCGCCAGCGGACTAGCGGGAGATGAGCAGTTCTTC,TRBJ2-1,once,TRBD2,TRBV5-1
CARSLDRENTEAFF,TGTGCCAGAAGCTTGGACAGAGAGAACACTGAAGCTTTCTTT,TRBJ1-1,-,-,TRBV5-3
CSVDGGNGYTF,TGCAGCGTTGACGGGGGGAACGGCTACACCTTC,TRBJ1-2,few,-,TRBV29-1
CASSSQGGGQETQYF,TGTGCCAGCAGCTCACAAGGGGGGGGCCAAGAGACCCAGTACTTC,TRBJ2-5,-,-,TRBV7-2
CASSLGGYTDTQYF,TGTGCCAGCAGTTTAGGGGGGTACACAGATACGCAGTATTTT,TRBJ2-3,-,-,TRBV28
CASSNDRRFSYNEQFF,TGTGCCAGTAGTAACGATCGCAGATTCTCCTACAATGAGCAGTTCTTC,TRBJ2-1,-,-,TRBV19
CASSLSGRMNTEAFF,TGTGCCAGCAGTTTATCGGGGAGAATGAACACTGAAGCTTTCTTT,TRBJ1-1,-,-,TRBV27
CASSSGLAGQETQYF,TGTGCCAGCAGCTCGGGACTAGCGGGACAAGAGACCCAGTACTTC,TRBJ2-5,once,TRBD2,TRBV7-2
CATSQGGYEQYF,TGTGCCACCTCACAGGGGGGGTACGAGCAGTACTTC,TRBJ2-7,-,-,TRBV6-5
CASTDTGSNEKLFF,TGTGCCAGCACCGACACAGGGAGTAATGAAAAACTGTTTTTT,TRBJ1-4,-,-,TRBV11-2
CASSASGGTSTDTQYF,TGTGCCAGCAGTGCCAGCGGGGGAACTAGCACAGATACGCAGTATTTT,TRBJ2-3,-,TRBD2,TRBV27
CASSRDFFSYNEQFF,TGTGCCAGCAGCCGGGACTTCTTCTCCTACAATGAGCAGTTCTTC,TRBJ2-1,few,-,TRBV7-2
CATSRFGNQPQHF,TGTGCCACCAGCAGATTCGGCAATCAGCCCCAGCATTTT,TRBJ1-5,once,-,TRBV15
CAWTVGGPETQYF,TGTGCCTGGACTGTGGGAGGACCAGAGACCCAGTACTTC,TRBJ2-5,-,-,TRBV30
CASRLAIPNTEAFF,TGTGCCAGCAGGCTAGCGATCCCTAACACTGAAGCTTTCTTT,TRBJ1-1,-,-,TRBV14
CASSIPGLPSSTQYF,TGTGCCAGCAGCATTCCGGGACTTCCCTCCTCCACGCAGTATTTT,TRBJ2-3,-,-,TRBV7-9
CASSLSPSDYNEQFF,TGCGCCAGCAGCTTGTCACCTAGCGACTACAATGAGCAGTTCTTC,TRBJ2-1,once,-,TRBV5-1
CASSFLGGETYNEQFF,TGCGCCAGCAGCTTCTTAGGGGGGGAGACCTACAATGAGCAGTTCTTC,TRBJ2-1,-,-,TRBV5-1
CASGASGRGETQYF,TGTGCCAGCGGGGCCAGCGGGAGGGGCGAGACCCAGTACTTC,TRBJ2-5,once,TRBD2,TRBV7-9
CASSLAQTGLAGWHEQFF,TGTGCCAGCAGCTTAGCGCAGACCGGACTAGCGGGATGGCATGAGCAGTTCTTC,TRBJ2-1,-,TRBD2,TRBV7-2
CASSLERDSTNEKLFF,TGTGCCAGCAGCTTAGAAAGGGACTCAACTAATGAAAAACTGTTTTTT,TRBJ1-4,-,-,TRBV7-2
CASSLAGALDYGYTF,TGCGCCAGCAGCTTAGCGGGCGCCCTTGACTATGGCTACACCTTC,TRBJ1-2,-,-,TRBV5-1
CASSLSAGWNTEAFF,TGTGCCAGTAGTCTTTCTGCAGGGTGGAACACTGAAGCTTTCTTT,TRBJ1-1,-,-,TRBV19
CASRKHSTPGQGVNGYTF,TGTGCCAGCAGAAAACATTCTACTCCGGGACAGGGAGTAAATGGCTACACCTTC,TRBJ1-2,-,TRBD1,TRBV27
CASSLAGTGANEKLFF,TGCGCCAGCAGCTTGGCAGGGACAGGGGCTAATGAAAAACTGTTTTTT,TRBJ1-4,-,TRBD1,TRBV5-1
CASSPDSSGNTIYF,TGTGCCAGCAGCCCGGACAGCTCTGGAAACACCATATATTTT,TRBJ1-3,-,-,TRBV6-5
CASSLAIDWRGTDTQYF,TGTGCCAGCAGCTTAGCCATCGACTGGCGCGGCACAGATACGCAGTATTTT,TRBJ2-3,-,-,TRBV7-9
CASSERSGPQGDTQYF,TGTGCCAGCAGCGAGAGATCTGGACCCCAGGGGGATACGCAGTATTTT,TRBJ2-3,-,-,TRBV9
CASSLSPGLAGEGQFF,TGTGCTAGCAGCTTAAGTCCGGGACTAGCGGGAGAGGGGCAGTTCTTC,TRBJ2-1,-,TRBD2,TRBV7-7
CASSPRQSRSGNTIYF,TGCGCCAGCAGCCCTAGACAGTCTCGCTCTGGAAACACCATATATTTT,TRBJ1-3,once,-,TRBV5-1
CASSASGNTDTQYF,TGTGCCAGCAGCGCCAGCGGGAACACAGATACGCAGTATTTT,TRBJ2-3,-,TRBD2,TRBV7-9
CASSLWGGNEQFF,TGTGCCAGCAGTCTATGGGGGGGGAATGAGCAGTTCTTC,TRBJ2-1,-,TRBD2,TRBV6-1
CASSPPGADYGYTF,TGTGCCAGCTCACCACCAGGGGCCGACTATGGCTACACCTTC,TRBJ1-2,-,-,TRBV18
CASSPGADRKNSGNTIYF,TGTGCCAGCAGCCCCGGAGCTGACAGAAAAAACTCTGGAAACACCATATATTTT,TRBJ1-3,-,-,TRBV5-6
CASSGNIYEQFF,TGTGCCAGCAGCGGCAACATCTATGAGCAGTTCTTC,TRBJ2-1,-,-,TRBV7-9
CASSLTGDNSNQPQHF,TGCGCCAGCAGCTTAACAGGGGACAATAGCAATCAGCCCCAGCATTTT,TRBJ1-5,once,TRBD1,TRBV5-1
CASSGSSYEQYF,TGTGCCAGCAGTGGGAGCTCCTACGAGCAGTACTTC,TRBJ2-7,-,-,TRBV6-1
CASRLVGQGASYGYTF,TGTGCCAGCAGATTAGTAGGACAGGGGGCCAGCTATGGCTACACCTTC,TRBJ1-2,-,TRBD1,TRBV13
CASRQLAASTDTQYF,TGTGCCAGCAGACAACTAGCAGCTAGCACAGATACGCAGTATTTT,TRBJ2-3,-,-,TRBV7-9
CASSWDSAETQYF,TGTGCCAGCAGTTGGGACTCCGCAGAGACCCAGTACTTC,TRBJ2-5,-,-,TRBV6-6
CASSVAGGGYTF,TGTGCCAGCAGCGTGGCAGGGGGAGGCTACACCTTC,TRBJ1-2,once,TRBD1,TRBV9
CASSVQGEGTIYF,TGTGCCAGCAGCGTACAGGGGGAAGGCACCATATATTTT,TRBJ1-3,-,TRBD1,TRBV9
CASSQAGAGNTIYF,TGCGCCAGCAGCCAAGCGGGTGCTGGAAACACCATATATTTT,TRBJ1-3,once,-,TRBV4-3
CATRSWRGGYNEQFF,TGTGCCACTCGATCCTGGCGGGGCGGCTACAATGAGCAGTTCTTC,TRBJ2-1,-,-,TRBV6-4
CASSPTGHNEQFF,TGCGCCAGCAGCCCGACAGGCCACAATGAGCAGTTCTTC,TRBJ2-1,-,-,TRBV5-1
CASSLGLGRRVDNEQFF,TGTGCCAGCAGCTTAGGACTAGGTCGGCGGGTCGACAATGAGCAGTTCTTC,TRBJ2-1,-,-,TRBV11-3
CASSDTSGETDTQYF,TGTGCCAGCAGCGATACTAGCGGGGAAACAGATACGCAGTATTTT,TRBJ2-3,-,TRBD2,TRBV7-2